The rows below give T cell receptor beta chains drawn from one sample of a study of blood T cell repertoires in COVID-19. Generated by immunoSEQ multiplex PCR, the TCRdb table keeps only in-frame clones and is missing some. The top ten clones hold more than 8% of a sample with 130,000 to 150,000 clones, 81% of them seen once. The source material was peripheral blood. Receptor source: a human donor in a cohort sampled during active COVID-19. The CDR3 runs from the conserved cysteine through the conserved F or W. The D gene is left open where the match is weak. The size field is filled for only some rows; it gives once, few, many or a size class.

v_gene: TRBV5-6
abundance: -
j_gene: TRBJ1-5
d_gene: -
CDR3aa: CASSVGGRGSQPQHF
CDR3nt: TGTGCCAGCAGCGTGGGGGGCAGGGGTAGTCAGCCCCAGCATTTT

v_gene: TRBV2
abundance: -
j_gene: TRBJ1-1
d_gene: -
CDR3aa: CASRRDWNTEAFF
CDR3nt: TGTGCCAGCAGAAGGGACTGGAACACTGAAGCTTTCTTT

v_gene: TRBV21-1
abundance: few
j_gene: TRBJ1-1
d_gene: -
CDR3aa: CARRVNNTEAFF
CDR3nt: TGTGCCAGGAGAGTTAACAACACTGAAGCTTTCTTT

v_gene: TRBV28
abundance: -
j_gene: TRBJ2-2
d_gene: -
CDR3aa: CASSLSGRGPGELFF
CDR3nt: TGTGCCAGCAGTTTATCGGGGAGAGGTCCCGGGGAGCTGTTTTTT

v_gene: TRBV29-1
abundance: -
j_gene: TRBJ1-1
d_gene: TRBD1
CDR3aa: CSVATGDTEAFF
CDR3nt: TGCAGCGTTGCGACAGGGGACACTGAAGCTTTCTTT

v_gene: TRBV25-1
abundance: -
j_gene: TRBJ2-7
d_gene: TRBD1
CDR3aa: CASSEQRQGYYEQYF
CDR3nt: TGTGCCAGCAGTGAGCAGAGACAGGGATACTACGAGCAGTACTTC

v_gene: TRBV28
abundance: -
j_gene: TRBJ1-2
d_gene: -
CDR3aa: CASSPRRGHGYTF
CDR3nt: TGTGCCAGCAGTCCGCGCAGGGGCCATGGCTACACCTTC

v_gene: TRBV18
abundance: once
j_gene: TRBJ2-7
d_gene: TRBD1
CDR3aa: CASSSGTGDSGQYF
CDR3nt: TGTGCCAGCTCGTCCGGGACAGGGGACAGCGGGCAGTACTTC

v_gene: TRBV3-1/TRBV3-2
abundance: -
j_gene: TRBJ2-1
d_gene: -
CDR3aa: CASSQYPVGSGEQFF
CDR3nt: TGTGCCAGCAGCCAATATCCGGTCGGGAGTGGGGAGCAGTTCTTC

v_gene: TRBV6-1
abundance: -
j_gene: TRBJ2-7
d_gene: TRBD1
CDR3aa: CASSDPGQGYEQYF
CDR3nt: TGTGCCAGCAGTGACCCGGGACAGGGCTACGAGCAGTACTTC

v_gene: TRBV9
abundance: -
j_gene: TRBJ2-7
d_gene: -
CDR3aa: CASSAVGGSYEQYF
CDR3nt: TGTGCCAGCAGCGCGGTAGGGGGCTCCTACGAGCAGTACTTC

v_gene: TRBV2
abundance: -
j_gene: TRBJ2-6
d_gene: -
CDR3aa: CASQQQEAGANVLTF
CDR3nt: TGTGCCAGTCAACAACAAGAGGCTGGGGCCAACGTCCTGACTTTC

v_gene: TRBV9
abundance: few
j_gene: TRBJ1-4
d_gene: -
CDR3aa: CARIDRPGGFATNEKLFF
CDR3nt: TGTGCCAGGATAGACAGGCCTGGTGGGTTTGCAACTAATGAAAAACTGTTTTTT

v_gene: TRBV28
abundance: medium-sized
j_gene: TRBJ1-2
d_gene: -
CDR3aa: CASRLQGPYGYTF
CDR3nt: TGTGCCAGCAGGCTCCAGGGGCCCTATGGCTACACCTTC

v_gene: TRBV5-1
abundance: once
j_gene: TRBJ1-5
d_gene: -
CDR3aa: CASSSRGGQPQHF
CDR3nt: TGCGCCAGCAGCTCCAGGGGCGGTCAGCCCCAGCATTTT

v_gene: TRBV5-1
abundance: few
j_gene: TRBJ1-4
d_gene: -
CDR3aa: CASSPRPPRADEKLFF
CDR3nt: TGCGCCAGCAGCCCAAGACCCCCCAGGGCTGATGAAAAACTGTTTTTT

v_gene: TRBV18
abundance: -
j_gene: TRBJ2-7
d_gene: TRBD2
CDR3aa: CASSTLAGAPNDEQYF
CDR3nt: TGTGCCAGCTCAACCCTAGCGGGAGCACCCAACGACGAGCAGTACTTC

v_gene: TRBV19
abundance: -
j_gene: TRBJ1-5
d_gene: TRBD1
CDR3aa: CASSISRTGRGSNQPQHF
CDR3nt: TGTGCCAGTAGTATAAGTAGGACAGGGAGGGGCAGCAATCAGCCCCAGCATTTT

v_gene: TRBV6-4
abundance: few
j_gene: TRBJ2-2
d_gene: -
CDR3aa: CASSDSKGAGELFF
CDR3nt: TGTGCCAGCAGTGACTCGAAGGGAGCCGGGGAGCTGTTTTTT

v_gene: TRBV27
abundance: -
j_gene: TRBJ1-2
d_gene: TRBD1
CDR3aa: CASSPGTGFLYGYTF
CDR3nt: TGTGCCAGCAGTCCGGGGACAGGATTCCTCTATGGCTACACCTTC

v_gene: TRBV6-2/TRBV6-3
abundance: -
j_gene: TRBJ2-3
d_gene: -
CDR3aa: CASSSPTTVVDTQYF
CDR3nt: TGTGCCAGCAGTTCCCCGACTACCGTAGTAGATACGCAGTATTTT

v_gene: TRBV2
abundance: -
j_gene: TRBJ2-1
d_gene: TRBD1
CDR3aa: CASRLQGDEQFF
CDR3nt: TGTGCCAGCAGGCTTCAGGGGGATGAGCAGTTCTTC

v_gene: TRBV24-1
abundance: -
j_gene: TRBJ2-3
d_gene: TRBD1
CDR3aa: CATSDPGQRTDTQYF
CDR3nt: TGTGCCACCAGTGACCCGGGACAGCGCACAGATACGCAGTATTTT

v_gene: TRBV7-3
abundance: few
j_gene: TRBJ2-5
d_gene: TRBD2
CDR3aa: CASSPSGSAETQYF
CDR3nt: TGTGCCAGCAGCCCTAGCGGGAGCGCAGAGACCCAGTACTTC

v_gene: TRBV6-5
abundance: once
j_gene: TRBJ2-3
d_gene: -
CDR3aa: CASSYTFPDTQYF
CDR3nt: TGTGCCAGCAGTTACACATTCCCAGATACGCAGTATTTT

v_gene: TRBV28
abundance: -
j_gene: TRBJ2-7
d_gene: -
CDR3aa: CASRRGAYEQYF
CDR3nt: TGTGCCAGCAGAAGGGGTGCCTACGAGCAGTACTTC

v_gene: TRBV28
abundance: once
j_gene: TRBJ2-7
d_gene: -
CDR3aa: CASSYAPSGFYEQYF
CDR3nt: TGTGCCAGCAGTTATGCCCCTTCGGGGTTCTACGAGCAGTACTTC

v_gene: TRBV11-2
abundance: -
j_gene: TRBJ2-7
d_gene: -
CDR3aa: CASSPALRDEQYF
CDR3nt: TGTGCCAGCAGCCCGGCGCTGAGGGACGAGCAGTACTTC

v_gene: TRBV2
abundance: -
j_gene: TRBJ1-2
d_gene: -
CDR3aa: CASTLHVGEFYGYTF
CDR3nt: TGTGCCAGCACCCTCCATGTCGGGGAATTCTATGGCTACACCTTC